The T cell receptor beta chain under discussion was sequenced for a study of blood T cell repertoires in COVID-19 (dated by TCRdb to 2020 to 2021). Some background on the complete study: Samples from collaborators originated in the United States, Italy and Spain and spanned both the acute and convalescent phases of COVID-19. The prospective study material was composed of cDNA or gDNA derived from T cells, B-cell-depleted T cells, or PBMCs. The dataset comprised deeply sampled blood TCRbeta repertoires from subjects exposed to, actively infected with, or recovered from COVID-19. The repertoires were released in a freely available public database intended as a resource for research on the immune response to SARS-CoV-2. The samples were drawn from two sources: the first 160 participants of the ongoing ImmuneRACE study, and 1,254 subjects contributed by 6 global collaborators. A de-identified subject ID, COVID-19 status, age in years and sex were almost always included in the sample metadata. Where HLA class I and class II types were available, the types were taken from metadata supplied by the sample provider, not from assay-based typing. The research as a whole found: The quantity of clinical and demographic metadata differed by source and by participant and was supplied without curation.

Collaborating institutions collected whole blood in K2EDTA tubes following their own protocols. For TCRbeta analysis, collaborator samples were shipped as frozen whole blood, as isolated PBMCs, or as DNA extracted from either sample type. A remark on this clone: No cognate antigen has been identified for it. The sample holds no much larger clone one base away, and base qualities are not on file.

TCRbeta CDR3 regions were amplified from genomic DNA using the immunoSEQ Assay, a bias-controlled multiplex PCR. On the authors' methods: The number of nucleated cells in each sample was estimated from the amplification of reference gene primers within the assay. Sequence reads were collapsed and filtered to measure the absolute abundance of every unique TCRbeta CDR3 rearrangement. For each sample, productive Simpson clonality was calculated as the square root of Simpson's diversity index across productive rearrangements. In TCRdb, the immuneACCESS table is reduced to in-frame sequences with V and J assigned. These tables do not hold every clone; where another copy was compared, an unresolved V gene accounts for under half, and the others remain unexplained. V and J calls and clone size are those listed in that table; D and trimming were worked out from the DNA. The sample has some 200,000 clones on record, 84% of them singletons. Approximately 13% of the sample belongs to the ten largest clones.

The cysteine opens and the phenylalanine closes a CDR3 of 17 amino acids. The sequence is cut down to CDR3 DNA, 51 bases in frame from base 1. The germline V gene gives CDR1 as MDHEN and CDR2 as SYDVKM. V lost 3 bases and J lost 1 base; the stretch between them is 17 bases long. The source is a human donor in a cohort sampled during active COVID-19. The sample consisted of peripheral blood. The V gene is TRBV28 and the J gene is TRBJ2-3, with no reliable assignment of the D segment. The CDR3 reads CASSFGSGGHGTDTQYF. The DNA sequence follows: TGTGCCAGCAGTTTCGGATCTGGCGGCCACGGCACAGATACGCAGTATTTT.